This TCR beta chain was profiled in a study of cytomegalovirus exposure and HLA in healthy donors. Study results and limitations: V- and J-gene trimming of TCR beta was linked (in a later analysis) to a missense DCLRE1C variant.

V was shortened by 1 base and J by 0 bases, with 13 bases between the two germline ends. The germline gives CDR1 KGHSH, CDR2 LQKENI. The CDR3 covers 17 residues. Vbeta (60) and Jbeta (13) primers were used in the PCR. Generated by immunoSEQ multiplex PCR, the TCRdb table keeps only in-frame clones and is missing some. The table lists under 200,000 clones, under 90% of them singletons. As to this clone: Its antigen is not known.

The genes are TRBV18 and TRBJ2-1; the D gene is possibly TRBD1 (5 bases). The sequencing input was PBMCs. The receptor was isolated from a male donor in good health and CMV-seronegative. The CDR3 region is CASSPRAQAISYNEQFF. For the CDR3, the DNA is TGTGCCAGCTCACCACGCGCACAGGCAATCTCCTACAATGAGCAGTTCTTC.